One sample yielded the 14 T cell receptor beta chains listed below, sequenced in a study of cytomegalovirus exposure and HLA in healthy donors. This PCR relied on a set of 60 Vbeta primers and 13 Jbeta primers. Produced via immunoSEQ multiplex PCR; TCRdb's table is partial and in-frame only. The sample has some 150,000 clones, nearly 80% seen once; the top ten hold around 0.99%. The sequenced sample was PBMCs. The origin of the receptors is a male donor in good health and CMV-seronegative.

The chain couples TRBV5-4 to TRBJ1-2, with 9 bases identical to TRBD1. The CDR3 is made up of 13 amino acids. Germline CDR1 reads SGHNT; CDR2 reads YYREEE (reference sequence). The V gene end was trimmed by 5 bases and the J gene end by 6 bases; junction bases not matched to a gene: 5. The CDR3 here is CASRQGTGNGYTF. The CDR3 DNA follows: TGTGCCAGCAGGCAAGGGACAGGGAATGGCTACACCTTC.

This sequence joins TRBV6-5 and TRBJ1-4, with 9 bases identical to TRBD1. Trimming at V came to 0 bases and at J to 6 bases, leaving 2 bases not matched to a gene. Germline V lookup: CDR1 MNHEY, CDR2 SVGAGI. The CDR3 is made up of 15 amino acids. The CDR3 reads CASSYSGTGYEKLFF. CDR3 in DNA: TGTGCCAGCAGTTACTCGGGGACAGGGTATGAAAAACTGTTTTTT.

This rearrangement joins TRBV13 to TRBJ1-1, with a possible D match to TRBD1 (5 bases). V was pared by 4 bases and J by 11 bases, with 17 bases between. Germline V gives CDR1 PRHDT, CDR2 FYEKMQ (reference sequence). The CDR3 extends over 13 amino acids. CDR3 coding DNA: TGTGCCAGCAGCTCCTACGACAGTATGATGGCTTTCTTT. Translating gives CASSSYDSMMAFF.

CDR3 sequence: CASSGDPQGADTEAFF. DNA for the CDR3: TGTGCCAGCAGCGGAGACCCACAGGGGGCCGACACTGAAGCTTTCTTT. The rearrangement uses TRBV7-9 and TRBJ1-1; 9 nucleotides align to TRBD1. With V trimmed by 5 bases and J by 3 bases, 10 bases remained unmatched. Germline CDR1 reads SEHNR; CDR2 reads FQNEAQ (reference sequence). This CDR3 comprises 16 residues.

J is TRBJ2-1 and V is TRBV4-3; 7 bases map to TRBD2. Germline loops: CDR1 LGHNA, CDR2 YSLEER. With 0 bases clipped from V and 0 bases from J, the junction kept 2 bases outside the gene matches. The length of the CDR3 is 16 residues. This chain's CDR3 is CASSQDPGGSYNEQFF. CDR3 DNA sequence: TGCGCCAGCAGCCAAGATCCGGGGGGCTCCTACAATGAGCAGTTCTTC.

A remark on this clone: This sample also contains other DNA sequences that code for the same CDR3. The V call is TRBV18, the J call TRBJ1-1; 7 bases are a match to TRBD1. Trimming took 3 bases from V and 8 from J; bases not matched to a gene: 3. The CDR3 loop spans 12 amino acids. In germline, CDR1 is KGHSH, CDR2 LQKENI. The CDR3: CASSPRQGEAFF. DNA for the CDR3: TGTGCCAGCTCACCCAGACAGGGAGAAGCTTTCTTT.

J is TRBJ2-7 and V is TRBV7-8, with 8 nucleotides matching TRBD1. The length of the CDR3 is 15 residues. Germline V lookup: CDR1 SGHVS, CDR2 FQNEAQ. After removal of 5 bases from V and 4 bases from J, the junction contained 10 bases not matched to a gene. CDR3 in amino acids: CASSLRTGTLYEQYF. CDR3 bases: TGTGCCAGCAGCCTGAGGACAGGGACCCTTTACGAGCAGTACTTC.

This CDR3 reads CASRGQGPRSENIQYF. CDR3 nucleotide sequence: TGTGCCAGTAGGGGGCAGGGGCCGCGATCGGAAAACATTCAGTACTTC. The J gene is TRBJ2-4, the V gene TRBV19; D may be TRBD1 (6 bases). Germline assignment: CDR1 LNHDA and CDR2 SQIVND (reference sequence). The CDR3 covers 16 residues. Trimming pared 6 bases from V and 5 bases from J, leaving 20 bases between.

The rearrangement links TRBV7-9 to TRBJ2-1, with 12 nucleotides matching TRBD2. This CDR3 contains 16 residues. Germline V lookup: CDR1 SEHNR, CDR2 FQNEAQ (reference sequence). V dropped 4 bases and J dropped 5; count of bases not matched to a gene: 6. CDR3 sequence reads: CASSSSSGGAHNEQFF. CDR3 nucleotide sequence: TGTGCCAGCAGCTCTTCTAGCGGGGGGGCCCACAATGAGCAGTTCTTC.

This chain links TRBV19 with TRBJ2-3; 10 bases fit TRBD2. The CDR3 sequence is 15 residues long. J lost 2 bases, V lost 7 bases, and 6 bases had no gene match. Germline V gives CDR1 LNHDA, CDR2 SQIVND (reference sequence). The CDR3, as DNA: TGTGCCAGTAAAACAAGCGGGGGGGCCACAGATACGCAGTATTTT. Its translation: CASKTSGGATDTQYF.

This sequence joins TRBV30 and TRBJ1-5; perhaps TRBD1 as D (5 bases). The CDR3 spans 13 residues. Germline-derived CDR1 and CDR2 are GTSNPN and SVGIG (reference sequence). The V and J ends lost 0 bases and 5 bases respectively, with 8 bases between them. The CDR3 nucleotides are TGTGCCTGGAGTGTAAGGGGATATCAGCCCCAGCATTTT. It encodes CAWSVRGYQPQHF.

The V call is TRBV11-2, the J call TRBJ2-5, with D hard to call. Germline V CDR1 and CDR2: SGHAT, FQNNGV. V was clipped by 5 bases and J by 5 bases, with 9 bases between them. The CDR3 runs to 12 residues. CDR3 in amino acids: CASSPGVETQYF. Written as DNA, the CDR3 is TGTGCCAGCAGCCCCGGTGTTGAGACCCAGTACTTC.

This sequence joins TRBV9 and TRBJ1-6; 12 bases are shared with TRBD1. The V segment lost 3 bases and the J segment 7 bases; nucleotides outside the gene matches: 5. From germline, CDR1 is SGDLS and CDR2 YYNGEE. The CDR3 length is 16 residues. This CDR3 reads CASSARDRGRNSPLHF. In DNA form, the CDR3 reads TGTGCCAGCAGCGCCCGGGACAGGGGGCGAAATTCACCCCTCCACTTT.

The chain joins TRBV9 to TRBJ1-5, with TRBD1 matching over 8 bases. Germline V gives CDR1 SGDLS, CDR2 YYNGEE. CDR3 length: 15 amino acids. V dropped 4 bases and J dropped 3; count of bases not matched to a gene: 6. CDR3 DNA: TGTGCCAGCAGCTTAACGGACAGGGACAATCAGCCCCAGCATTTT. Its translation is CASSLTDRDNQPQHF. The entire variable domain, with the rest obtained from reference TRBV9 and TRBJ1-5, is as follows: DSGVTQTPKHLITATGQRVTLRCSPRSGDLSVYWYQQSLDQGLQFLIQYYNGEERAKGNILERFSAQQFPDLHSELNLSSLELGDSALYFCASSLTDRDNQPQHFGDGTRLSIL.